This record concerns one T cell receptor beta chain sequence. Its antigen is unknown. No clone much larger than this one lies a single base away; base qualities are absent. The germline ends are 13 bases apart after V is trimmed by 2 bases and J by 0 bases. From the cysteine up to the phenylalanine, the CDR3 has a length of 16 residues. CDR3 DNA only is kept here, 48 bases in frame from base 1. As encoded in the germline V gene, CDR1 is LGHNA while CDR2 is YNFKEQ. In total, roughly 670 healthy bone marrow donors made up the cohort. All cohort members were sampled while nominally healthy, although unrecorded immune exposures were likely present. The donor was CMV seronegative and was included in the group of 352 seronegative cohort members. Each donor provided a peripheral blood sample, and peripheral blood mononuclear cells were used for TCR beta sequencing. Genomic DNA extraction from the blood cell samples was performed with the Qiagen DNeasy Blood Extraction Kit.

This sample was included in a study of cytomegalovirus exposure and HLA in healthy donors (dated by TCRdb to 2017 to 2019). About the full investigation: According to an earlier analysis of several hundred of the donors, some 180 million T cells yielded roughly 100 million unique TCR beta sequences and around 280 Gb of sequence data. Roughly 290 gigabases of sequencing data and 70 million to 95 million unique TCR sequences made up an early release that covered under 750 HLA-typed donors. Among the roughly 400 genotyped donors, 75% to 90% belonged to the genetic ancestry cluster associated with self-reported Caucasian donors. The study aimed to test whether cataloging public T cell receptors could reveal signatures of past pathogen exposure. Using immunosequencing, the study profiled T cell repertoires from about 610 subjects and related those repertoires to cytomegalovirus serostatus. Besides the first cohort of more than 650 subjects, a separate validation cohort made up of around 120 different subjects was used. The study combined high-throughput TCR immunosequencing, statistical association of individual TCRs with disease status, and machine learning to predict cytomegalovirus infection status. A later analysis re-examined previously published TCR beta repertoires from several hundred donors and added high-resolution HLA genotyping to investigate patterns of TCR occurrence. In the later analysis, no new phenotypic data were used to find candidate immune exposures; instead, reliance was placed on TCR beta sequences and their occurrence across donors. An earlier analysis of approximately 640 of the donors applied high-throughput TCR beta sequencing to assess whether each TCR beta V gene segment acted as functional or pseudogenic. Alongside the repertoire data, information on donor age, sex, ethnicity and CMV serostatus was compiled. Genome-wide SNP genotypes for about three fifths of the roughly 670 donors were used in a later genetic analysis, which treated that subset as a discovery cohort. Every discovery cohort repertoire had been produced on one sequencing platform. HLA typing included class I and class II loci at four-digit resolution. The number of donors typed differed by locus, with about 629-630 for A, B, C, DRB1 and DQB1, 522 for DQA1, over 600 for DPA1, and around 460 for DPB1. Because of strong linkage in the cohort, five DR-DQ haplotypes were treated as single units for association and clustering. On average, around 200,000 unique TCR beta nucleotide sequences were sequenced per donor among a few hundred genotyped donors of the cohort, with 15% to 20% of those sequences being non-productive.

Here is what the overall study found, with its caveats: A later analysis reported that several top co-occurrence clusters appeared linked to parvovirus B19, influenza, CMV and Epstein-Barr virus. In vitro tests confirmed that a few of the cytomegalovirus-associated TCR beta chains recognize cytomegalovirus antigens. The authors suggested that the approach could potentially be generalized to other disease states and immunological phenotypes. In a later analysis, TCR association rates were found to vary across HLA loci, with the most associated TCRs seen for DRB1 alleles and the fewest for HLA-C alleles. According to a later genetic analysis, donors in an Asian-associated ancestry cluster had fewer N-insertions in productive TCRs than the approximately 700-donor mean. Assigning TCR associations to individual alleles was difficult when HLA alleles, especially DR and DQ, strongly co-occurred. Because HLA typing was missing for some donors at each locus, association tests included only the typed subset. Only TCR beta chains were sequenced in this cohort, and the absence of alpha or paired-chain data limited detectable features. The classifier was reported to diagnose cytomegalovirus status with high specificity and sensitivity in both the original cohort and the validation cohort. A later analysis found that HLA-associated TCR beta chains were more clonally expanded and had lower generation probabilities than equally common non-associated chains. Linkage disequilibrium might explain the correlated functional status among segregating V segments, but an unknown experimental factor could not be excluded. According to a later analysis, most CMV-associated TCR beta chains appeared to be HLA-restricted, and the HLA associations seemed to be driven largely by CMV exposure. Specific HLA alleles were associated with 15,000 to 20,000 TCR beta sequences at a false discovery rate of 0.05 in a later analysis. In the study, some 160 TCR beta chains were listed as associated with cytomegalovirus. CMV serostatus was the only immune exposure information available for the cohort. Across donors, most TCR sequences were observed very rarely, whereas some public TCRs were present in many individuals. In an earlier analysis of more than 450 of the donors, most TCR beta V segments were observed in productive rearrangements about 87% or about 30% of the time, broadly matching IMGT annotations. A cluster of highly shared sequence variants was judged likely to represent a technical artifact of the sequencing pipeline. The 87-base-pair reads could not distinguish some IMGT-functional V segments, including TRBV6-2 and TRBV6-3, so those segments were excluded. Because counts were too low, seventeen rarely observed V segments, including chromosome 9 orphons, were excluded from the earlier analysis of several hundred of the donors. An association between a missense DCLRE1C variant and V-gene and J-gene trimming of TCR beta chains was found in a later genetic analysis and replicated in an independent cohort. Roughly uniform sequencing depth across donors was assumed in presence/absence analyses, although this assumption may not hold. A further reported finding was that TCR beta sequences accurately predicted the HLA-A and HLA-B alleles for most subjects in the first cohort.

The library relied on the immunoSEQ multiplex PCR assay. For the multiplex PCR, a mixture combining 60 forward primers for TCR Vbeta segments and 13 reverse primers for TCR Jbeta segments was used. The CDR3 region of rearranged TCR beta genes was amplified from genomic DNA with a multiplex PCR assay. Amplified TCR beta libraries were sequenced as 87-base-pair reads on the Illumina HiSeq System. Processing in the source paper ran as follows. A later analysis counted tens of millions of unique TCR beta chains across the approximately 700 repertoires, and some 11 million of these chains were shared by at least two donors. Raw reads were error-corrected and collapsed into unique sequences with a nearest-neighbor algorithm that merged closely related sequences to remove PCR and sequencing errors. V, D and J gene segments were assigned by aligning CDR3 sequences to IMGT reference sequences. For a sequence to be retained, a match of at least six nucleotides was required to both a V gene segment and a J gene segment. Rearrangements were classified as productive when the CDR3 lacked stop codons and remained in frame with V and J, and all other rearrangements were classified as non-productive. CDR3 was defined by IMGT convention, running from the second conserved V-encoded cysteine to the conserved J-encoded phenylalanine. Sequences without an unambiguous match to a single V gene segment were excluded from the earlier analysis of approximately 600 of the donors. In an earlier analysis of a few hundred of the donors, V segments were called functional above 56.7% productive rearrangements and were called segregating when the between-donor standard deviation exceeded 5%. To diagnose cytomegalovirus status from the catalog of TCR beta chain sequences, a statistical classification framework was built. In a later analysis, V and J genes were assigned by comparing TCR nucleotide sequences against IMGT/GENE-DB human TR gene sequences. A later analysis assigned CDR3 sequences and most-parsimonious VDJ recombination scenarios with the TCRdist pipeline. In a later analysis, each TCR beta chain was defined by its CDR3 amino acid sequence together with its V-gene family, and reads without a unique V-gene family were excluded. As a way to deal with suspected cross-contamination and a sequencing artifact, a later analysis dropped 500 to 700 nucleotide sequences that were highly shared and had low generation probability. In a later analysis, a clonal expansion index for each public chain was calculated from normalized within-repertoire ranks of inferred template counts. Generation probabilities in a later analysis came from a VDJ recombination model fitted to out-of-frame rearrangements, and those results were checked against IGoR. Hypergeometric tests were used in a later analysis to score TCR-TCR, TCR-HLA and TCR-CMV co-occurrence, with a repertoire-size bias correction applied to the TCR pairs. False discovery rates were estimated in a later analysis by permuting HLA or CMV assignments 20 times. In a later analysis, co-occurring TCRs were grouped using DBSCAN, and TCRdist sequence similarity was added for clustering within HLA-allele-positive subsets. Repertoires with fewer than 30,000 or more than 120,000 public chains, plus five repertoires with anomalous nucleotide sharing, were excluded from co-occurrence clustering. TCRdb provides this immuneACCESS table in a form limited to in-frame rearrangements. Some clones are lacking; in checked studies, under half of them reflect an unresolved V gene, and why the rest are absent is not known. V and J calls and clone size are as listed in that table; D and trimming were resolved from the DNA. Counted in this sample were around 130,000 clones; 78% of them appeared once. The ten biggest clones cover 1.8% of the sample.

The chain is encoded by TRBV4-2 joined to TRBJ2-5; TRBD2 could be the D gene, as 5 bases match. The sample taken for sequencing was PBMCs. The source of this sequence is a middle-aged woman in good health and CMV-seronegative. The bases are TGTGCCAGCAGCCAACTTCGGGGAAAGTACCAAGAGACCCAGTACTTC. This translates into CASSQLRGKYQETQYF.